This is a list of T cell receptor beta chains from one sample in a study of blood T cell repertoires in COVID-19. Clones were read by immunoSEQ multiplex PCR, and TCRdb kept only the in-frame ones, dropping some. The sample has some 320,000 clones, around 90% seen once. Sequencing used PBMCs or T cells enriched from blood (not recorded which). These receptors were taken from a man aged 60 to 69 who had recovered from COVID-19. Both conserved end residues are part of each CDR3. Fields, in order: J gene, clone size, D gene, V gene, CDR3 DNA, CDR3 protein. D genes are given only for firm matches. Rows give clone size only sometimes, using once, few, many, or a class for an expanded clone.

j_call: TRBJ2-3
clone_size: .
d_call: TRBD2
v_call: TRBV18
cdr3_nt: TGTGCCAGCTCACCACTCAGGAATAGCGGGGTTAGGGATACGCAGTATTTT
cdr3_aa: CASSPLRNSGVRDTQYF

j_call: TRBJ2-7
clone_size: few
d_call: .
v_call: TRBV7-9
cdr3_nt: TGTGCCAGCAGCCCCAGACGGGAGCGGTACGAGCAGTACTTC
cdr3_aa: CASSPRRERYEQYF

j_call: TRBJ1-6
clone_size: .
d_call: .
v_call: TRBV5-5
cdr3_nt: TGTGCCAGCAGCTTAACCCACAGGGCCCGCTCCTATAATTCACCCCTCCACTTT
cdr3_aa: CASSLTHRARSYNSPLHF

j_call: TRBJ1-1
clone_size: .
d_call: .
v_call: TRBV11-2
cdr3_nt: TGTGCCAGCAGCTTAGGGGGGCCTGAAGCTTTCTTT
cdr3_aa: CASSLGGPEAFF

j_call: TRBJ2-2
clone_size: .
d_call: TRBD1
v_call: TRBV10-3
cdr3_nt: TGTGCCATCAAGGAGGGACAGGGGGCCGGGGAGCTGTTTTTT
cdr3_aa: CAIKEGQGAGELFF

j_call: TRBJ1-2
clone_size: .
d_call: .
v_call: TRBV11-3
cdr3_nt: TGTGCCAGCAGCCTAACCAGGGGATCTAACTATGGCTACACCTTC
cdr3_aa: CASSLTRGSNYGYTF

j_call: TRBJ2-5
clone_size: .
d_call: .
v_call: TRBV5-1
cdr3_nt: TGCGCCAGCAGCTTGGGCTATAACCAAGAGACCCAGTACTTC
cdr3_aa: CASSLGYNQETQYF

j_call: TRBJ2-3
clone_size: .
d_call: TRBD2
v_call: TRBV19
cdr3_nt: TGTGCCAGTAAGGGCGGGAGTGTAACAGATACGCAGTATTTT
cdr3_aa: CASKGGSVTDTQYF

j_call: TRBJ1-4
clone_size: .
d_call: .
v_call: TRBV6-5
cdr3_nt: TGTGCCAGCAGTTACAGGGGTCCCGAAAAACTGTTTTTT
cdr3_aa: CASSYRGPEKLFF

j_call: TRBJ2-1
clone_size: .
d_call: .
v_call: TRBV5-6
cdr3_nt: TGTGCCAGCAGCTTTTCTAGCAGTAATGAGCAGTTCTTC
cdr3_aa: CASSFSSSNEQFF

j_call: TRBJ2-7
clone_size: .
d_call: TRBD2
v_call: TRBV5-1
cdr3_nt: TGCGCCAGCAAACGACTAGCGGGAGCCATCTACGAGCAGTACTTC
cdr3_aa: CASKRLAGAIYEQYF

j_call: TRBJ2-3
clone_size: .
d_call: .
v_call: TRBV7-2
cdr3_nt: TGTGCCAGCAGCCCTCCAGGCCCAACAGATACGCAGTATTTT
cdr3_aa: CASSPPGPTDTQYF

j_call: TRBJ2-1
clone_size: once
d_call: .
v_call: TRBV7-2
cdr3_nt: TGTGCCAGCAGCCAGGCCGGCAGAGACTCCTACAATGAGCAGTTCTTC
cdr3_aa: CASSQAGRDSYNEQFF

j_call: TRBJ2-7
clone_size: .
d_call: TRBD1
v_call: TRBV7-2
cdr3_nt: TGTGCCAGCACCCCGTCATTCAGGGGGCGAGCCGTAGAGCAGTACTTC
cdr3_aa: CASTPSFRGRAVEQYF

j_call: TRBJ1-6
clone_size: .
d_call: .
v_call: TRBV18
cdr3_nt: TGTGCCAGCTCACCACAGGGGTTTACGGATTCACCCCTCCACTTT
cdr3_aa: CASSPQGFTDSPLHF

j_call: TRBJ2-7
clone_size: .
d_call: .
v_call: TRBV5-4
cdr3_nt: TGTGCCAGCAGCTTGAATTTAGGCGGGGACTCCTACGAGCAGTACTTC
cdr3_aa: CASSLNLGGDSYEQYF

j_call: TRBJ1-1
clone_size: .
d_call: TRBD1
v_call: TRBV6-6
cdr3_nt: TGTGCCAGCAGTTTCCCGGGGACAGAAAATGAAGCTTTCTTT
cdr3_aa: CASSFPGTENEAFF

j_call: TRBJ1-6
clone_size: .
d_call: TRBD1
v_call: TRBV7-3
cdr3_nt: TGTGCCAGCAGCCCAGGGGGTCTATATAATTCACCCCTCCACTTT
cdr3_aa: CASSPGGLYNSPLHF

j_call: TRBJ2-1
clone_size: few
d_call: TRBD1
v_call: TRBV7-3
cdr3_nt: TGTGCCAGCAGCAAAACATACGGGACAGGGGGGTCCTACAATGAGCAGTTCTTC
cdr3_aa: CASSKTYGTGGSYNEQFF

j_call: TRBJ2-7
clone_size: .
d_call: .
v_call: TRBV30
cdr3_nt: TGTGCCTGGAGCACCGGGACTTGGGACGAGCAGTACTTC
cdr3_aa: CAWSTGTWDEQYF

j_call: TRBJ2-1
clone_size: .
d_call: .
v_call: TRBV2
cdr3_nt: TGTGCCAGCAGGACACAGGGTTATGAGCAGTTCTTC
cdr3_aa: CASRTQGYEQFF

j_call: TRBJ2-1
clone_size: .
d_call: .
v_call: TRBV11-3
cdr3_nt: TGTGCCAGCAGCTTAGATTCAGTATTTAATGAGCAGTTCTTC
cdr3_aa: CASSLDSVFNEQFF

j_call: TRBJ1-5
clone_size: once
d_call: TRBD1
v_call: TRBV4-1
cdr3_nt: TGCGCCAGCAGCCAAGATATAACAGGGGTTGGTCAGCCCCAGCATTTT
cdr3_aa: CASSQDITGVGQPQHF

j_call: TRBJ2-5
clone_size: .
d_call: TRBD2
v_call: TRBV3-1/TRBV3-2
cdr3_nt: TGTGCCAGCAGCCACCTTGCGGGAGGAGAGACCCAGTACTTC
cdr3_aa: CASSHLAGGETQYF

j_call: TRBJ1-1
clone_size: .
d_call: .
v_call: TRBV6-6
cdr3_nt: TGTGCCAGCAGTTATTTGGAGGCCACTGAAGCTTTCTTT
cdr3_aa: CASSYLEATEAFF

j_call: TRBJ1-6
clone_size: .
d_call: .
v_call: TRBV7-6
cdr3_nt: TGTGCCAGCAGCTTAGCGGAGGGGTCGTTTAATTCACCCCTCCACTTT
cdr3_aa: CASSLAEGSFNSPLHF

j_call: TRBJ1-2
clone_size: .
d_call: .
v_call: TRBV9
cdr3_nt: TGTGCCAGCAGCGCGGAGACGGGTAACTATGGCTACACCTTC
cdr3_aa: CASSAETGNYGYTF

j_call: TRBJ1-2
clone_size: .
d_call: .
v_call: TRBV2
cdr3_nt: TGTGCCAGCAGACCCCAGGGTTGGGGCTACACCTTC
cdr3_aa: CASRPQGWGYTF

j_call: TRBJ1-1
clone_size: .
d_call: .
v_call: TRBV11-2
cdr3_nt: TGTGCCAGCAAAATTTGGAGGGGCGGTATGAACACTGAAGCTTTCTTT
cdr3_aa: CASKIWRGGMNTEAFF

j_call: TRBJ2-2
clone_size: once
d_call: .
v_call: TRBV11-3
cdr3_nt: TGTGCCAGCAGCTTTGACCAGAGGGCCGGGGAGCTGTTTTTT
cdr3_aa: CASSFDQRAGELFF

j_call: TRBJ2-5
clone_size: .
d_call: .
v_call: TRBV7-9
cdr3_nt: TGTGCCAGCAGCTTAGGGCTTAACCAAGAGACCCAGTACTTC
cdr3_aa: CASSLGLNQETQYF

j_call: TRBJ2-1
clone_size: .
d_call: .
v_call: TRBV7-9
cdr3_nt: TGTGCCGCTGATCGTCAGTCACACAATGAGCAGTTCTTC
cdr3_aa: CAADRQSHNEQFF

j_call: TRBJ1-2
clone_size: .
d_call: .
v_call: TRBV2
cdr3_nt: TGTGCCAGCAGTGGGGCCGTCTTAATGTTGGATGGCTACACCTTC
cdr3_aa: CASSGAVLMLDGYTF

j_call: TRBJ2-5
clone_size: .
d_call: .
v_call: TRBV7-2
cdr3_nt: TGTGCCAGCAGCCCTAACTACCCCCAAGAGACCCAGTACTTC
cdr3_aa: CASSPNYPQETQYF

j_call: TRBJ2-5
clone_size: .
d_call: TRBD1
v_call: TRBV6-2/TRBV6-3
cdr3_nt: TGTGCCAGCAGTTACGAACCTGGGACAGGGACCCCACTTGGCCAGTACTTC
cdr3_aa: CASSYEPGTGTPLGQYF

j_call: TRBJ1-1
clone_size: .
d_call: .
v_call: TRBV12-3/TRBV12-4
cdr3_nt: TGTGCCAGCAGCCGACAGCCGAACACTGAAGCTTTCTTT
cdr3_aa: CASSRQPNTEAFF

j_call: TRBJ2-7
clone_size: .
d_call: .
v_call: TRBV7-6
cdr3_nt: TGTGCCAGCAGCTTTAAATACGGAGCCCCCTACGAGCAGTACTTC
cdr3_aa: CASSFKYGAPYEQYF

j_call: TRBJ2-1
clone_size: .
d_call: TRBD2
v_call: TRBV19
cdr3_nt: TGTGCCAGTAGTCGACGTTCTAGCGGGGACTCCTACAATGAGCAGTTCTTC
cdr3_aa: CASSRRSSGDSYNEQFF

j_call: TRBJ1-4
clone_size: .
d_call: .
v_call: TRBV25-1
cdr3_nt: TGTGCCAGCAGTGCCCGATCCGGGGTTATTAATGAAAAACTGTTTTTT
cdr3_aa: CASSARSGVINEKLFF

j_call: TRBJ2-7
clone_size: .
d_call: TRBD1
v_call: TRBV5-1
cdr3_nt: TGCGCCAGCAGCGCCGGGACAGCCTCATACGAGCAGTACTTC
cdr3_aa: CASSAGTASYEQYF

j_call: TRBJ1-4
clone_size: .
d_call: .
v_call: TRBV6-2/TRBV6-3
cdr3_nt: TGTGCCAGCAGTTACCCGCCGGGACTCGTTAATGAAAAACTGTTTTTT
cdr3_aa: CASSYPPGLVNEKLFF

j_call: TRBJ2-2
clone_size: .
d_call: TRBD1
v_call: TRBV7-9
cdr3_nt: TGTGCCAGCAGCTCCACCGAGACAGGGCTTCGAACCGGGGAGCTGTTTTTT
cdr3_aa: CASSSTETGLRTGELFF

j_call: TRBJ1-1
clone_size: .
d_call: TRBD1
v_call: TRBV30
cdr3_nt: TGTGCCTGGAGGGGACAGGTAAACACTGAAGCTTTCTTT
cdr3_aa: CAWRGQVNTEAFF

j_call: TRBJ2-3
clone_size: .
d_call: TRBD2
v_call: TRBV11-2
cdr3_nt: TGTGCCAGCAGCTACCGGACTAGCGGGAACACAGATACGCAGTATTTT
cdr3_aa: CASSYRTSGNTDTQYF

j_call: TRBJ1-1
clone_size: .
d_call: TRBD1
v_call: TRBV6-5
cdr3_nt: TGTGCCAGCAGTTACTCGATCGGGGCAGGGGGTACTGAAGCTTTCTTT
cdr3_aa: CASSYSIGAGGTEAFF